The next 15 T cell receptor beta chains were all read from a single sample in a study of T-cell reconstitution after alpha-beta-depleted transplantation in children. Unique molecular identifiers were incorporated when the TCRbeta library was constructed. TCRdb itself ran the PCR reads through MiXCR, one entry per CDR3 protein. This sample has about 230,000 distinct CDR3 sequences, with roughly 9% found just once. Sequencing was performed on PBMCs from the stem cell graft donor, taken from the stem cell graft. The receptors stem from a human donor who donated a stem cell graft to a child with acute lymphoblastic leukemia.

This clonotype was observed a few times. V and J are TRBV5-1 and TRBJ1-1; the D gene is possibly TRBD1 (6 bases). Germline V gives CDR1 SGHRS, CDR2 YFSETQ. The CDR3 runs 15 residues. V was trimmed by 0 bases and J by 4 bases, leaving 13 bases between them. The CDR3 loop reads CASSLVAGAGTEAFF. CDR3 coding DNA: TGCGCCAGCAGCTTGGTTGCAGGGGCGGGCACTGAAGCTTTCTTT.

The table lists this clonotype with a few counts. The rearrangement joins TRBV5-1 to TRBJ1-2; 8 nucleotides agree with TRBD1. This CDR3 region has 14 residues. Germline V gene lookup returns CDR1 SGHRS and CDR2 YFSETQ. V shed 0 bases and J 3 bases; nucleotides not matched to a gene: 1. Here the CDR3 reads CASSLDRGDYGYTF. CDR3 bases: TGCGCCAGCAGCTTGGACAGGGGGGACTATGGCTACACCTTC.

This clonotype was counted many times. The rearrangement links TRBV6-1 to TRBJ2-3; 9 bases line up with TRBD1. Unmatched junction bases numbered 12, after V lost 6 bases and J lost 2 bases. Germline V CDR1 and CDR2: MNHNS, SASEGT. This CDR3 spans 17 amino acids. The CDR3 sequence: CASSRTGGDGSTDTQYF. The CDR3 nucleotides read TGTGCCAGCAGCCGCACAGGGGGCGACGGATCCACAGATACGCAGTATTTT.

This clonotype has a count of ten or more. The V and J genes are TRBV3-1 and TRBJ2-6; TRBD1 aligns across 7 bases. V lost 4 bases to trimming and J lost 3 bases; unmatched junction nucleotides: 6. The CDR3 totals 16 residues. Germline values: CDR1 LGHDT, CDR2 YNNKEL (reference sequence). CDR3 in DNA: TGTGCCAGCAGCCCAACAGGGGCAGGTGGGGCCAACGTCCTGACTTTC. Translating it yields CASSPTGAGGANVLTF.

This clonotype was seen only a few times. The chain recombines TRBV5-4 with TRBJ2-2; D unresolved. V dropped 4 bases and J dropped 2 bases, with 6 bases sitting between them. Germline CDR1 is SGHNT and CDR2 is YYREEE (reference sequence). The CDR3 covers 13 residues. The CDR3 sequence is CASSVHNTGELFF. Here the CDR3 DNA reads TGTGCCAGCAGCGTACATAACACCGGGGAGCTGTTTTTT. The full variable domain, rest sourced from reference TRBV5-4 and TRBJ2-2, is ETGVTQSPTHLIKTRGQQVTLRCSSQSGHNTVSWYQQALGQGPQFIFQYYREEENGRGNFPPRFSGLQFPNYSSELNVNALELDDSALYLCASSVHNTGELFFGEGSRLTVL.

This clonotype was seen more than once but under ten times. CDR3 nucleotides: TGCGCCAGCAGCTGGACTGGACAGGGGAACACTGAAGCTTTCTTT. It yields the protein CASSWTGQGNTEAFF. This chain joins TRBV5-1 and TRBJ1-1; 8 positions agree with TRBD1. Germline V gene sequence: CDR1 SGHRS, CDR2 YFSETQ. After removal of 3 bases from V and 1 base from J, the junction contained 5 bases not matched to a gene. The CDR3 is 15 amino acids.

This clonotype was counted only a few times. The genes are TRBV6-1 and TRBJ2-6; D is uncertain. The V gene lost 5 bases and the J gene lost 0 bases, with 11 bases spanning the gap. CDR1 and CDR2 (germline): MNHNS, SASEGT. CDR3 length: 16 amino acids. In DNA, the CDR3 is TGTGCCAGCAGTCCCCCGTCCCTCTCTGGGGCCAACGTCCTGACTTTC. Residues: CASSPPSLSGANVLTF.

At least ten counts were recorded for this clonotype. The chain uses TRBV9 and TRBJ2-3, with TRBD2 identical over 11 bases. The length of the CDR3 is 16 residues. V was pared by 2 bases and J by 1 base, with 3 bases of the junction left unmatched. The germline V gene has CDR1 SGDLS and CDR2 YYNGEE. CDR3 in amino acids: CASSVTSGGRTDTQYF. Here the CDR3 DNA reads TGTGCCAGCAGCGTTACTAGCGGGGGACGCACAGATACGCAGTATTTT.

The sample holds a few counts of this clonotype. The chain links TRBV7-2 to TRBJ2-4; D might be TRBD2 (5 bases). V shed 1 base and J shed 0 bases, with 10 bases lying between them. Germline CDR1 reads SGHTA; CDR2 reads FQGNSA. This CDR3 contains 16 residues. CDR3: CASSLGLGLAKNIQYF. Written as DNA, the CDR3 is TGTGCCAGCAGCTTAGGACTCGGACTAGCCAAAAACATTCAGTACTTC.

The genes are TRBV20-1 and TRBJ2-7, with 8 bases identical to TRBD2. CDR3 length: 16 residues. J gave up 3 bases and V 1 base, and 11 bases lay outside the gene matches. Germline-derived CDR1 and CDR2 are DFQATT and SNEGSKA (reference sequence). The CDR3, as DNA: TGCAGTGCTAGAGTTCGCGAGCGGGGGAATATCTACGAGCAGTACTTC. This translates into CSARVRERGNIYEQYF.

This clonotype was detected a few times. V and J are TRBV2 and TRBJ1-2, with D tentatively TRBD1 (5 bases). The germline gives CDR1 SNHLY, CDR2 FYNNEI. The length of the CDR3 is 10 residues. V lost 6 bases, J lost 8 bases, and 7 bases lay in between. CDR3: CASRGRGYTF. Written as DNA, the CDR3 is TGTGCCAGCAGGGGACGAGGCTACACCTTC.

This clonotype came up many times. V is TRBV3-1 and J is TRBJ2-1; 10 bases align to TRBD1. The CDR3 has 20 amino acids. J was trimmed by 4 bases and V by 2 bases; bases with no gene match: 17. CDR1 is LGHDT and CDR2 is YNNKEL in the germline V gene (reference sequence). The CDR3 loop is CASSQLRDRGEGSTYNEQFF. The CDR3 region has the DNA TGTGCCAGCAGCCAATTGCGGGACAGGGGAGAGGGTTCGACTTACAATGAGCAGTTCTTC.

V is TRBV29-1 and J is TRBJ1-5; the D is unclear. V lost 4 bases, J lost 4 bases, and 11 bases lay in between. Per germline, CDR1 SQVTM and CDR2 ANQGSEA. The CDR3 is made up of 13 amino acids. CDR3 sequence reads: CSVVFGRNQPQHF. As DNA, the CDR3 is TGCAGCGTTGTGTTCGGGAGAAATCAGCCCCAGCATTTT.

This clonotype turned up a few times. V is TRBV5-1 and J is TRBJ2-2; 8 bases line up with TRBD1. The V gene's germline CDR1 is SGHRS and CDR2 YFSETQ. The CDR3 length is 16 residues. V was pared by 0 bases and J by 3 bases, with 4 bases of the junction left unmatched. DNA of the CDR3: TGCGCCAGCAGCTTGGAAAGGACAGGGTACACCGGGGAGCTGTTTTTT. This sequence encodes CASSLERTGYTGELFF.

This clonotype is categorized as medium-sized. This chain joins TRBV29-1 and TRBJ2-5; D possibly corresponds to TRBD2 (5 bases). This CDR3 spans 13 amino acids. Per germline, CDR1 SQVTM and CDR2 ANQGSEA. The V gene lost 3 bases and the J gene lost 0 bases, with 8 bases spanning the gap. Here the CDR3 DNA reads TGCAGCGTTGACGGGGTTGACCAAGAGACCCAGTACTTC. Protein sequence: CSVDGVDQETQYF.